Ten or more counts support the clone carrying this T cell receptor (beta chain). Its antigen remains unknown. The data were obtained in a study of T cells in Graves' hyperthyroidism and ophthalmopathy. Whole-study results and caveats: Appearing also in blood were most of the thyroid clonotypes expanded above 0.001.

This CDR3 has 14 amino acids. Germline V gene data show CDR1 as SNHLY and CDR2 as FYNNEI. Trimming took off 5 bases at V and 7 bases at J, with 17 bases between the two ends. Amplification of TCR beta CDR3 regions used RNA as the template. First-round RT-PCR with HTBI primers amplified the TCR CDR3 region. TCRdb reprocessed the multiplex PCR reads with MiXCR, giving one entry per CDR3 protein. This sample has around 290,000 distinct CDR3 sequences, with around 13% found just once. Sequencing was carried out using blood. This sequence joins TRBV2 and TRBJ1-2, with TRBD1 as a possible D gene (6 bases). The sequence was collected from a woman aged 40-49 years with Graves' hyperthyroidism. The CDR3: CASSTGYGGVGYTF. The CDR3 bases are TGTGCCAGCAGTACGGGATATGGGGGCGTTGGCTACACCTTC.